This T cell receptor (beta chain) came from a study of blood T cell repertoires in COVID-19. Study in general: Sites in the United States, Italy and Spain provided acute and convalescent COVID-19 samples.

Trimming cost V 6 bases and J 3 bases; bases outside gene matches: 4. Germline CDR1 reads MNHEY; CDR2 reads SVGAGI. This CDR3 is built from 14 residues. The protocol was immunoSEQ multiplex PCR, while the TCRdb copy is restricted to in-frame clones and leaves out a portion. The sample has fewer than 35,000 clones, 90% seen once. V is TRBV6-5 and J is TRBJ2-2; 7 bases map to TRBD2. The source is a man in his 70s with active or convalescent COVID-19. Sequences were obtained from peripheral blood. Written as DNA, the CDR3 is TGTGCCAGCAGCCGGGACTATGACACCGGGGAGCTGTTTTTT. It is translated as CASSRDYDTGELFF.